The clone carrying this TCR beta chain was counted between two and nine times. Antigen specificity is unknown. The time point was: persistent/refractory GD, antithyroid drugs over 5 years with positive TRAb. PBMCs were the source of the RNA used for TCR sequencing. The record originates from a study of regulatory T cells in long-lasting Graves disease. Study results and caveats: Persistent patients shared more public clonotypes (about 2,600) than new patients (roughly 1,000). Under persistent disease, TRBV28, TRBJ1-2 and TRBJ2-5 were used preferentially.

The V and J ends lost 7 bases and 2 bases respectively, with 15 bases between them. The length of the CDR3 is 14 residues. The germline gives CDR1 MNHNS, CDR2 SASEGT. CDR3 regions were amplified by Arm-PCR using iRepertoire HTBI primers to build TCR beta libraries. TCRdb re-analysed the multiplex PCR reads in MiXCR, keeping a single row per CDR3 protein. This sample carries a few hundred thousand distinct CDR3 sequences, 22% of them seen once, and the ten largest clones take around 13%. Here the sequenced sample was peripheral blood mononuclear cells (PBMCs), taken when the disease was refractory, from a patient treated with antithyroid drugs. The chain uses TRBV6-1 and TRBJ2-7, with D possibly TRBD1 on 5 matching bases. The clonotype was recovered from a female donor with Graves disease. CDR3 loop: CASTPRVSPYEQYF. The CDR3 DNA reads TGTGCCAGCACCCCCAGGGTGTCCCCCTACGAGCAGTACTTC.